This is a list of T cell receptor beta chains from one sample in a study of blood T cell repertoires in COVID-19. Produced via immunoSEQ multiplex PCR; TCRdb's table is partial and in-frame only. Among 94,000 or so clones listed, 88% were seen once. Sequenced material: peripheral blood. The receptors were sampled from a woman in her 70s with acute or convalescent COVID-19. Each CDR3 is given with its conserved first and last residue. The D gene is left open where the match is weak. Size is omitted from some rows. Given values are once, few, many or a class for expanded clones.

NA | TRBJ1-2 | TRBV2 | NA | CASSEGRDRLYTF | TGTGCCAGCAGTGAAGGGCGCGACCGACTCTACACCTTC
NA | TRBJ1-1 | TRBV28 | NA | CASSQTDHSNTEAFF | TGTGCCAGCAGCCAGACAGACCATTCGAACACTGAAGCTTTCTTT
NA | TRBJ1-4 | TRBV7-9 | NA | CASSFPGRVREKLFF | TGTGCCAGCAGCTTTCCTGGCAGGGTGAGGGAAAAACTGTTTTTT
TRBD1 | TRBJ2-1 | TRBV29-1 | few | CSVASWTGPPDNQQFF | TGCAGCGTTGCGTCCTGGACAGGCCCCCCAGACAATCAGCAGTTCTTC
TRBD2 | TRBJ2-7 | TRBV7-9 | NA | CASSPGGQGGEQYF | TGTGCCAGCAGCCCGGGAGGACAAGGTGGCGAGCAGTACTTC
TRBD1 | TRBJ1-1 | TRBV24-1 | NA | CATSDMRQGRTEAFF | TGTGCCACCAGTGATATGCGACAGGGCCGGACTGAAGCTTTCTTT
NA | TRBJ2-2 | TRBV30 | NA | CAWTTVSLANTGELFF | TGTGCCTGGACCACCGTTAGCTTAGCGAACACCGGGGAGCTGTTTTTT
NA | TRBJ1-5 | TRBV13 | NA | CASSFRDQPQHF | TGTGCCAGCAGCTTTCGTGATCAGCCCCAGCATTTT
TRBD1 | TRBJ1-3 | TRBV6-1 | once | CASSEIGQAGNTIYF | TGTGCCAGCAGTGAAATAGGACAGGCTGGAAACACCATATATTTT
TRBD1 | TRBJ2-1 | TRBV28 | NA | CASRTGQAPYNEQFF | TGTGCCAGCAGGACGGGACAGGCCCCCTACAATGAGCAGTTCTTC
NA | TRBJ1-4 | TRBV29-1 | NA | CSVEAGQDEKLFF | TGCAGCGTTGAAGCGGGACAAGATGAAAAACTGTTTTTT
NA | TRBJ2-3 | TRBV2 | NA | CASNQDRSTDTQYF | TGTGCCAGCAATCAGGACAGAAGCACAGATACGCAGTATTTT
TRBD2 | TRBJ2-3 | TRBV11-2 | NA | CASSQSGNFDTQYF | TGTGCCAGCAGCCAAAGCGGGAATTTTGATACGCAGTATTTT
NA | TRBJ2-7 | TRBV5-6 | NA | CASSLESYEQYF | TGTGCCAGCAGCTTGGAGAGCTACGAGCAGTACTTC
NA | TRBJ2-5 | TRBV28 | NA | CASSLMVGIKETQYF | TGTGCCAGCAGTTTAATGGTCGGGATTAAGGAGACCCAGTACTTC